The 23 T cell receptor beta chains below all came from one sample that was sequenced in a study of CD8 T cells in Susac syndrome. Reverse transcription of about 0.5 to 1 ug RNA used random hexamers. TCRdb passed the immunoSEQ multiplex PCR reads through MiXCR, listing each CDR3 protein once. In the table there are some 170,000 distinct CDR3 sequences, roughly 94% of which are singletons. Sample: CD4+ T cells from PBMCs. The receptors here all came from a human donor with Susac syndrome.

The rearrangement joins TRBV12-3 or TRBV12-4 to TRBJ2-1, with 9 bases identical to TRBD2. The CDR3 loop spans 15 amino acids. J lost 3 bases, V lost 3 bases, and 3 bases had no gene match. CDR3 in DNA: TGTGCCAGCAGTTTCGTAGCGGGGGTCTACAATGAGCAGTTCTTC. Encoded protein: CASSFVAGVYNEQFF.

The chain recombines TRBV5-4 with TRBJ2-6; 7 bases match TRBD2. Germline CDR1 SGHNT, CDR2 YYREEE (reference sequence). V trimming: 5 bases; J trimming: 4 bases; junction bases outside the gene matches: 3. The CDR3 is 14 residues long. CDR3 region: CASRWGGGANVLTF. In nucleotides, the CDR3 is TGTGCCAGCAGATGGGGGGGAGGGGCCAACGTCCTGACTTTC. The whole variable domain, filled in from reference TRBV5-4 and TRBJ2-6, reads ETGVTQSPTHLIKTRGQQVTLRCSSQSGHNTVSWYQQALGQGPQFIFQYYREEENGRGNFPPRFSGLQFPNYSSELNVNALELDDSALYLCASRWGGGANVLTFGAGSRLTVL.

The chain combines TRBV30 with TRBJ1-1; no firm D call. Per the germline V gene, CDR1 is GTSNPN and CDR2 is SVGIG (reference sequence). V was clipped by 2 bases and J by 9 bases, with 10 bases between them. The CDR3 totals 11 residues. The CDR3 here is CAWSFIGQAFF. CDR3 coding DNA: TGTGCCTGGAGTTTCATTGGGCAAGCTTTCTTT.

The chain uses TRBV9 and TRBJ2-6; no clear D. The CDR3 extends over 14 amino acids. Germline loops: CDR1 SGDLS, CDR2 YYNGEE. Trimming took 0 bases from V and 0 from J, leaving 1 base between them. In DNA, the CDR3 is TGTGCCAGCAGCGTAGTCTCTGGGGCCAACGTCCTGACTTTC. It codes for CASSVVSGANVLTF.

The rearrangement joins TRBV2 to TRBJ1-2; D is perhaps TRBD1 (5 bases). Germline lookup yields CDR1 SNHLY and CDR2 FYNNEI. The ends were cut back, 11 bases at V and 8 bases at J, with 21 bases in the middle. The CDR3 contains 13 residues. Here the CDR3 DNA reads TGTGCCCGCCGTTTGGGGGGAGGTGTGGGCTACACCTTC. Translation: CARRLGGGVGYTF.

The rearrangement uses TRBV9 and TRBJ1-2; the D is unclear. From germline, CDR1 is SGDLS and CDR2 YYNGEE. V lost 3 bases, J lost 4 bases, and 7 bases lay in between. CDR3 length: 12 amino acids. For the CDR3, the DNA is TGTGCCAGCAGCGACGGCGTCTATGGCTACACCTTC. Encoded protein: CASSDGVYGYTF.

This sequence joins TRBV7-9 and TRBJ2-1; D is unresolved. This CDR3 has 15 residues. The V gene lost 2 bases and the J gene lost 8 bases, with 16 bases spanning the gap. Germline V gene lookup returns CDR1 SEHNR and CDR2 FQNEAQ (reference sequence). CDR3 coding DNA: TGTGCCAGCAGCTTAACCGTGCCGGGCGTAGATGAGCAGTTCTTC. The encoded protein is CASSLTVPGVDEQFF.

The chain joins TRBV2 to TRBJ2-5, with D uncertain. Germline CDR1 reads SNHLY; CDR2 reads FYNNEI. The V and J ends lost 4 bases and 2 bases respectively, with 5 bases between them. The CDR3 totals 12 residues. The CDR3 sequence: CASSGSQETQYF. In DNA form, the CDR3 reads TGTGCCAGCAGTGGTAGTCAAGAGACCCAGTACTTC.

The J gene is TRBJ2-2, the V gene TRBV9; 10 bases line up with TRBD1. The CDR3 has 15 amino acids. The germline gives CDR1 SGDLS, CDR2 YYNGEE. J lost 6 bases, V lost 3 bases, and 5 bases had no gene match. CDR3 sequence (DNA): TGTGCCAGCAGCGGGAGACAGGGGGCCCCCGGGGAGCTGTTTTTT. Translating it yields CASSGRQGAPGELFF. Variable domain in full (rest from reference TRBV9 and TRBJ2-2): DSGVTQTPKHLITATGQRVTLRCSPRSGDLSVYWYQQSLDQGLQFLIQYYNGEERAKGNILERFSAQQFPDLHSELNLSSLELGDSALYFCASSGRQGAPGELFFGEGSRLTVL.

The chain has TRBV14 and TRBJ1-4; D is perhaps TRBD1 (6 bases). CDR1 and CDR2 from the germline V gene are SGHDN and FVKESK. The CDR3 has 15 amino acids. Trimming pared 6 bases from V and 5 bases from J, leaving 16 bases between. In nucleotides, the CDR3 is TGTGCCAGCAGTCGCTCGACAGGAGGGAATGAAAAACTGTTTTTT. Translated, it gives CASSRSTGGNEKLFF.

V usage is TRBV25-1 and J usage is TRBJ2-7; possibly TRBD1 for D (6 bases). The CDR3 is 17 amino acids. CDR1 is MGHDK and CDR2 is SYGVNS in the germline V gene. V was pared by 0 bases and J by 0 bases, with 15 bases between. Here the CDR3 reads CASSEYSLDRGSYEQYF. CDR3 DNA sequence: TGTGCCAGCAGTGAATATTCCCTGGACAGAGGCTCCTACGAGCAGTACTTC.

This clonotype came up once. The chain couples TRBV20-1 to TRBJ1-4; possible D gene TRBD1, 6 bases. Between the trimmed V and J ends, which lost 1 base and 2 bases, there was a span of 11 bases. This CDR3 spans 15 amino acids. The germline CDR1 and CDR2 sequences are DFQATT and SNEGSKA (reference sequence). CDR3 DNA sequence: TGCAGTGCTAGAGTGGCTGGGGGCACTAATGAAAAACTGTTTTTT. Protein: CSARVAGGTNEKLFF.

The chain links TRBV28 to TRBJ2-5; no clear D gene. Germline V CDR1 and CDR2: MDHEN, SYDVKM. Trimming cost V 6 bases and J 6 bases, with 11 bases left between them. This CDR3 contains 12 residues. The CDR3 DNA sequence: TGTGCCAGCAGCCAATCCGCCCAGACCCAGTACTTC. This translates into CASSQSAQTQYF.

The V and J genes are TRBV9 and TRBJ2-3, with TRBD2 matching 8 bases. CDR3 size: 16 residues. CDR1 and CDR2 (germline): SGDLS, YYNGEE. V trimming: 4 bases; J trimming: 3 bases; junction bases outside the gene matches: 10. The CDR3 region has the DNA TGTGCCAGCAGCCCCCCGGGGGGGCGCCTTACAGATACGCAGTATTTT. Translated: CASSPPGGRLTDTQYF.

The chain recombines TRBV2 with TRBJ2-3; 7 bases match TRBD2. The CDR3 loop spans 14 amino acids. The J segment lost 8 bases and the V segment lost 4 bases, leaving 9 bases of the junction unmatched. Per the germline V gene, CDR1 is SNHLY and CDR2 is FYNNEI. CDR3 nucleotide sequence: TGTGCCAGCAGTGGGGCCGGCGGGAGAGGTACGCAGTATTTT. Its translation: CASSGAGGRGTQYF.

The chain recombines TRBV30 with TRBJ1-2, with D perhaps TRBD1 (6 bases). Germline V CDR1 and CDR2: GTSNPN, SVGIG (reference sequence). V lost 4 bases, J lost 4 bases, and 19 bases lay in between. The length of the CDR3 is 15 residues. In DNA, the CDR3 is TGTGCCTGGACCCGCCCCGGACAGACATCCTATGGCTACACCTTC. Translated, it gives CAWTRPGQTSYGYTF.

This sequence joins TRBV7-6 and TRBJ1-2; weak D call: TRBD1 (6 bases). From germline, CDR1 is SGHVS and CDR2 FNYEAQ. The germline V and J ends were trimmed by 3 bases and 2 bases, with 19 bases remaining between them. The CDR3 is 17 amino acids. CDR3 region: CASSFRSTTDRNYGYTF. CDR3 bases: TGTGCCAGCAGCTTTAGAAGTACCACGGACAGAAACTATGGCTACACCTTC.

The chain recombines TRBV20-1 with TRBJ2-7; TRBD2 might be the D (5 bases). The CDR3 loop spans 15 amino acids. CDR1 and CDR2 from the germline V gene are DFQATT and SNEGSKA (reference sequence). V was trimmed by 2 bases and J by 0 bases, leaving 14 bases between them. CDR3 region: CSARPQTGYSYEQYF. CDR3 DNA sequence: TGCAGTGCTAGACCTCAAACGGGGTACTCCTACGAGCAGTACTTC.

This chain joins TRBV20-1 and TRBJ2-1; D may be TRBD1 (6 bases). Trimming took 5 bases from V and 13 from J, leaving 9 bases between them. This CDR3 is 9 amino acids long. The germline V gene encodes CDR1 DFQATT and CDR2 SNEGSKA (reference sequence). The CDR3 DNA reads TGCAGTGCTTCAGGGGTACAGTTCTTC. It translates to CSASGVQFF.

V is TRBV28 and J is TRBJ1-4; TRBD1 might be the D (6 bases). There are 16 residues in the CDR3. Germline CDR1 MDHEN, CDR2 SYDVKM. V was trimmed by 6 bases and J by 8 bases, leaving 22 bases between them. The CDR3 DNA reads as TGTGCCAGCAGCCCAACAACAGGGCCAGACGCCGAAAAACTGTTTTTT. This translates into CASSPTTGPDAEKLFF.

This clonotype was counted once. The V gene is TRBV2, the J gene TRBJ2-2; D is undetermined. CDR1 and CDR2 from the germline V gene are SNHLY and FYNNEI. V was clipped by 3 bases and J by 2 bases, with 4 bases between them. The CDR3 sequence is 13 residues long. The CDR3 sequence: CASSDGNTGELFF. CDR3 bases: TGTGCCAGCAGTGATGGCAACACCGGGGAGCTGTTTTTT.

This clonotype was seen once. V and J are TRBV4-1 and TRBJ2-1; no clear D. CDR3 length: 15 amino acids. Germline V CDR1 and CDR2: MGHRA, YSYEKL. The germline V and J ends were trimmed by 1 base and 5 bases, with 12 bases remaining between them. CDR3 nucleotides: TGCGCCAGCAGCCAAGCCCGGAATTTTGACAATGAGCAGTTCTTC. It encodes CASSQARNFDNEQFF.

The rearrangement uses TRBV6-6 and TRBJ1-1, with D unclear. The CDR3 runs 15 residues. Germline V CDR1 and CDR2: MNHNY, SVGAGI (reference sequence). V lost 4 bases and J 0 bases, leaving 12 bases between the germline ends. The chain's CDR3 is CASSLLTNMNTEAFF. The CDR3 DNA sequence: TGTGCCAGCAGTTTACTGACAAACATGAACACTGAAGCTTTCTTT.